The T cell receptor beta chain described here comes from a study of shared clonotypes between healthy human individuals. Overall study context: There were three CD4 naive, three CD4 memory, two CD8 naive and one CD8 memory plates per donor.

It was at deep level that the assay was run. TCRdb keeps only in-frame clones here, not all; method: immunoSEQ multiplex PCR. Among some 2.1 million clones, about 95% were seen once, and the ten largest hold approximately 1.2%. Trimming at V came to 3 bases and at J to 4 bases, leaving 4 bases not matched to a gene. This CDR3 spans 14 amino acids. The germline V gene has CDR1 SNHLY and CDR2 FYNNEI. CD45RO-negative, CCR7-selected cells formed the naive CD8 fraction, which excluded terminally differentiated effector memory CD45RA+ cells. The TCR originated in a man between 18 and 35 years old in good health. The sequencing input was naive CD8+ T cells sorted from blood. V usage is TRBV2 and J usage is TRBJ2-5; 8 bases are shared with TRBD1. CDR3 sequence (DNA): TGTGCCAGCAGTGACCCCAGGGGGCGAGAGACCCAGTACTTC. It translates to CASSDPRGRETQYF.